These T cell receptor beta chains were read from a single sample in a study of control samples from healthy donors and cancer patients. Produced via immunoSEQ multiplex PCR; TCRdb's table is partial and in-frame only. In the table there are around 100,000 clones, approximately 90% of which are singletons. Sequencing was done on a sample of PBMCs. The receptors come from a man aged 60 to 69 with lung cancer. Each CDR3 is given with its conserved first and last residue. A D gene is named only where the DNA matches it firmly. For some rows the clone size is stated as once, few or many, or as a class when expanded; others skip it.

D	size	V	J	DNA	CDR3
TRBD1	-	TRBV18	TRBJ1-6	TGTGCCAGCTCACCACCAGAGACAGGGCGGAATTCACCCCTCCACTTT	CASSPPETGRNSPLHF
TRBD1	-	TRBV29-1	TRBJ1-1	TGCAGCGTTGGAGGGACAGGGGACAGGGACACTGAAGCTTTCTTT	CSVGGTGDRDTEAFF
-	-	TRBV6-5	TRBJ2-7	TGTGCCAGCAGTTACTCAGGGCGCGACTCCTACGAGCAGTACTTC	CASSYSGRDSYEQYF
TRBD1	-	TRBV24-1	TRBJ1-4	TGTGCCACCAGTGATTTTACAGGGGTAATTCTTTATAATGAAAAACTGTTTTTT	CATSDFTGVILYNEKLFF
-	-	TRBV7-3	TRBJ1-1	TGTGCCAGCAGCTTGGGCGGGGAGATTAACACTGAAGCTTTCTTT	CASSLGGEINTEAFF
TRBD2	-	TRBV7-3	TRBJ2-1	TGTGCCAGCAGCCCGGGACTAGCGGGGGCTCCCCCGTTCTTC	CASSPGLAGAPPFF
-	-	TRBV25-1	TRBJ2-2	TGTGCCAGCACCGCCGATCGGGGGGCGAACGGGGAGCTGTTTTTT	CASTADRGANGELFF
-	-	TRBV30	TRBJ2-2	TGTGCCTCCCAGGGCCAGTCGAACACCGGGGAGCTGTTTTTT	CASQGQSNTGELFF
-	-	TRBV3-1/TRBV3-2	TRBJ2-7	TGTGCCAGCAGCCAAGACTTTCACGAGCAGTACTTC	CASSQDFHEQYF
-	-	TRBV6-2/TRBV6-3	TRBJ1-1	TGTGCCAGCAGTTCCGGACAGAACACTGAAGCTTTCTTT	CASSSGQNTEAFF
-	-	TRBV6-5	TRBJ2-2	TGTGCCAGCAGTTATTTAGGGGGCACCGGGGAGCTGTTTTTT	CASSYLGGTGELFF
-	-	TRBV2	TRBJ1-3	TGTGCCAGCAGTCCGCTGGAGGTCAGGGCAGGATCCACCATATATTTT	CASSPLEVRAGSTIYF
-	-	TRBV13	TRBJ1-2	TGTGCCAGCAGCCCACAGGTGGGGGGGCATGGCTACACCTTC	CASSPQVGGHGYTF
-	-	TRBV15	TRBJ2-3	TGTGCCACCAGCAGAGATCTTGGGCTTAGCACAGATACGCAGTATTTT	CATSRDLGLSTDTQYF
TRBD1	-	TRBV5-1	TRBJ1-1	TGCGCCACCAGGACAGGGGTTAACACTGAAGCTTTCTTT	CATRTGVNTEAFF
-	-	TRBV3-1/TRBV3-2	TRBJ2-1	TGTGCCAGCAGCCAAGAGGGACGCAGCTCCTACAATGAGCAGTTCTTC	CASSQEGRSSYNEQFF
-	once	TRBV29-1	TRBJ1-3	TGCAGCGTTGATACCTACCAGGGACCGGGAAACACCATATATTTT	CSVDTYQGPGNTIYF
TRBD1	-	TRBV7-9	TRBJ1-4	TGTGCCAGCAGCGGAACGGGACAGATTTTTAATGAAAAACTGTTTTTT	CASSGTGQIFNEKLFF
TRBD1	-	TRBV4-1	TRBJ2-1	TGCGCCAGCAGGTCAAGCCCCCGGGACAGGGCCTACAATGAGCAGTTCTTC	CASRSSPRDRAYNEQFF
TRBD1	once	TRBV5-1	TRBJ2-2	TGCGCCAGCAGCGCGCGGGTTGGGGACAGGGGGACCGGGGAGCTGTTTTTT	CASSARVGDRGTGELFF
TRBD1	-	TRBV5-1	TRBJ1-2	TGCGCCAGCAGCTTATCGGGACAGGCGTATGGCTACACCTTC	CASSLSGQAYGYTF
-	-	TRBV2	TRBJ1-5	TGTGCCAGCAGTGAAGGGGACAGCAATCAGCCCCAGCATTTT	CASSEGDSNQPQHF
-	once	TRBV7-9	TRBJ2-5	TGTGCCAGCAGCTTTGGGGCCGCCGGGATGGCCCAGTACTTC	CASSFGAAGMAQYF
-	-	TRBV9	TRBJ1-2	TGTGCCAGCAGCGTAGCGCGATCGGGACTCGGGGTAATGGATGGCTACACCTTC	CASSVARSGLGVMDGYTF
-	-	TRBV2	TRBJ2-2	TGTGCCAGCAGCCCCGACAGCACCGGGGAGCTGTTTTTT	CASSPDSTGELFF
-	-	TRBV7-8	TRBJ2-1	TGTGCCAGCAGCAGAGCTACCCCCTACAATGAGCAGTTCTTC	CASSRATPYNEQFF
TRBD1	-	TRBV6-1	TRBJ1-4	TGTGCCAGCAGTGAAGTGTGGACAGGGGGTAGGGAAAAACTGTTTTTT	CASSEVWTGGREKLFF
TRBD1	medium-sized	TRBV2	TRBJ1-2	TGTGCCAGCAGCATAACCGGGACAGGGGGTGAAGCCTTC	CASSITGTGGEAF
TRBD1	-	TRBV29-1	TRBJ1-3	TGCAGCGTTGCAAGTGGACAGGACACCCCTGGAAACACCATATATTTT	CSVASGQDTPGNTIYF
TRBD2	-	TRBV19	TRBJ2-6	TGTGCCAGTACCACCGGGGGGGGCTGGTCTGGGGCCAACGTCCTGACTTTC	CASTTGGGWSGANVLTF
TRBD2	-	TRBV20-1	TRBJ2-7	TGCAGTGCTAGGGGGAGGGATGTCCAGTACTTC	CSARGRDVQYF
-	-	TRBV3-1/TRBV3-2	TRBJ1-1	TGCGCCAGCAGCCAAGATACGGGGGTGGAAGGGACTTTCTTT	CASSQDTGVEGTFF
-	-	TRBV5-1	TRBJ1-4	TGCGCCAGCAGCTTGGGGACACGCTCAACTAATGAAAAACTGTTTTTT	CASSLGTRSTNEKLFF
TRBD1	-	TRBV5-1	TRBJ1-2	TGCGCCAGCAGCCCTGGACAGGGGGACTATGGCTACACCTTC	CASSPGQGDYGYTF
TRBD1	-	TRBV6-5	TRBJ1-1	TGTGCCAGCAGTTACTCGGCAGGGGGGAACACTGAAGCTTTCTTT	CASSYSAGGNTEAFF
-	-	TRBV6-1	TRBJ2-3	TGTGCCAGCAGTGAAGACGGGGGGCCTTACCCCACAGATACGCAGTATTTT	CASSEDGGPYPTDTQYF
TRBD1	-	TRBV6-7	TRBJ2-2	TGTGCCAGCAGTTACCCCGGGACAGGGTCTATAGACACCGGGGAGCTGTTTTTT	CASSYPGTGSIDTGELFF